The entry below describes one T cell receptor (beta chain). This sample stems from a study of T-cell reconstitution after alpha-beta-depleted transplantation in children. V shed 7 bases and J shed 7 bases, with 19 bases lying between them. Germline V gene sequence: CDR1 SNHLY, CDR2 FYNNEI. The CDR3 spans 15 residues. During its preparation, the TCRbeta library received unique molecular identifiers. TCRdb reprocessed the PCR reads with MiXCR, giving one entry per CDR3 protein. In the table there are almost 600,000 distinct CDR3 sequences, more than 20% of which are singletons. The TCR sequence derives from a boy under two years old with Wiskott-Aldrich syndrome, due to receive a stem cell transplant. The sequences come from PBMCs, collected before TCRalphabeta/CD19-depleted stem cell transplant. This chain connects TRBV2 to TRBJ1-4; possibly TRBD1 for D (5 bases). The CDR3 nucleotides are TGTGCCAGCACCCGGGGTGGAGGGACGAGTGAAAAACTGTTTTTT. As protein: CASTRGGGTSEKLFF.